The 29 T cell receptor beta chains below come from one sample, sequenced in a study of cytomegalovirus exposure and HLA in healthy donors. Amplification used 60 Vbeta primers and 13 Jbeta primers. TCRdb's copy holds only in-frame clones and misses some; the assay was immunoSEQ multiplex PCR. Among tens of thousands of clones listed, about three quarters were seen once. Sequencing was performed on PBMCs. The receptors come from a woman in her forties in good health and CMV-seropositive.

The J gene is TRBJ2-5, the V gene TRBV5-6, with D perhaps matching TRBD2 (5 bases). Germline V gene data show CDR1 as SGHDT and CDR2 as YYEEEE. The CDR3 consists of 13 residues. Deletions cut 2 bases from V and 3 bases from J, with 8 bases between. The CDR3 DNA sequence: TGTGCCAGCAGCTTCGGGGTGGAAGAGACCCAGTACTTC. Amino acids: CASSFGVEETQYF.

J is TRBJ2-2 and V is TRBV4-1; 7 bases are a match to TRBD1. After removal of 3 bases from V and 6 bases from J, the junction contained 7 bases not matched to a gene. The V gene's germline CDR1 is MGHRA and CDR2 YSYEKL. The CDR3 totals 15 residues. CDR3 DNA sequence: TGCGCCAGCAGCCAGGGACAGTCCCCAGCCGGGGAGCTGTTTTTT. Its protein product is CASSQGQSPAGELFF.

The chain joins TRBV10-3 to TRBJ2-7; 7 bases align to TRBD2. The junction had 5 bases not matched to a gene; V was cut back by 6 bases and J by 3 bases. The germline V gene encodes CDR1 ENHRY and CDR2 SYGVKD. The CDR3 loop spans 13 amino acids. CDR3 in DNA: TGTGCCATCAGCCTCCTAGCGGACTACGAGCAGTACTTC. Amino acids: CAISLLADYEQYF.

The chain carries TRBV7-2 and TRBJ2-5; no clear D. CDR3 length equals 14 residues. V lost 5 bases, J lost 4 bases, and 14 bases lay in between. Germline values: CDR1 SGHTA, CDR2 FQGNSA. The CDR3 nucleotides are TGTGCCAGCAGCGAGAGAACCCGAGGAGAGACCCAGTACTTC. It translates to CASSERTRGETQYF.

This rearrangement joins TRBV6-1 to TRBJ1-5, with D unclear. The germline gives CDR1 MNHNS, CDR2 SASEGT. Trimming shortened V by 7 bases and J by 2 bases, and 15 bases separated the two germline ends. The CDR3 is made up of 15 amino acids. Here the CDR3 reads CASMVDFWGNQPQHF. Written as DNA, the CDR3 is TGTGCCAGCATGGTGGACTTTTGGGGCAATCAGCCCCAGCATTTT.

The chain carries TRBV14 and TRBJ1-2; 7 bases align to TRBD1. From germline, CDR1 is SGHDN and CDR2 FVKESK. V lost 3 bases to trimming and J lost 5 bases; unmatched junction nucleotides: 6. CDR3 length: 14 amino acids. The DNA of the CDR3 is TGTGCCAGCAGCCACGGGGACAGCATATATGGCTACACCTTC. Protein sequence: CASSHGDSIYGYTF.

The DNA of the CDR3 is TGTGCCAGCAGGGGACAGGGTTACGAGCAGTACTTC. Amino acids: CASRGQGYEQYF. The chain combines TRBV6-5 with TRBJ2-7; 9 nucleotides match TRBD1. This CDR3 contains 12 residues. Unmatched junction bases numbered 1, after V lost 6 bases and J lost 4 bases. Germline CDR1 reads MNHEY; CDR2 reads SVGAGI.

The V gene is TRBV6-1, the J gene TRBJ1-3, with D possibly being TRBD1 (6 bases). There are 14 residues in the CDR3. Per germline, CDR1 MNHNS and CDR2 SASEGT. V was pared by 7 bases and J by 3 bases, with 13 bases between. As DNA, the CDR3 is TGTGCCAGCAACCCTACCAGGGGTGGAAACACCATATATTTT. Its protein is CASNPTRGGNTIYF.

J is TRBJ1-4 and V is TRBV6-1; D gene uncertain. The CDR3 extends over 13 amino acids. Germline V gives CDR1 MNHNS, CDR2 SASEGT. V lost 1 base, J lost 7 bases, and 7 bases lay in between. CDR3 region: CASSEVLSEKLFF. The DNA of the CDR3 is TGTGCCAGCAGTGAAGTTCTTAGTGAAAAACTGTTTTTT.

In its sample, this clone was seen a few times. The same CDR3 is also encoded by other DNA sequences in this sample. The V call is TRBV5-1, the J call TRBJ1-2; no firm D call. Germline-derived CDR1 and CDR2 are SGHRS and YFSETQ. The V gene lost 0 bases and the J gene lost 4 bases, with 4 bases spanning the gap. The CDR3 runs to 12 residues. In DNA form, the CDR3 reads TGCGCCAGCAGCTTGGACTCCTATGGCTACACCTTC. Its translation: CASSLDSYGYTF.

The V call is TRBV5-4, the J call TRBJ2-1, with 16 bases lining up with TRBD2. This CDR3 comprises 17 residues. Germline V gene data show CDR1 as SGHNT and CDR2 as YYREEE (reference sequence). The junction had 5 bases not matched to a gene; V was cut back by 0 bases and J by 8 bases. The CDR3 sequence: CASSLAGTSGGAHEQFF. DNA of the CDR3: TGTGCCAGCAGCTTGGCCGGGACTAGCGGGGGGGCGCATGAGCAGTTCTTC.

CDR3 residues: CASSPGLAVNNEQFF. The DNA for the CDR3 is TGTGCCAGCAGCCCGGGACTAGCGGTAAATAATGAGCAGTTCTTC. The V gene is TRBV7-7, the J gene TRBJ2-1, with TRBD2 matching over 11 bases. Germline-derived CDR1 and CDR2 are SSHAT and FNYEAQ (reference sequence). With 5 bases clipped from V and 7 bases from J, the junction kept 7 bases outside the gene matches. This CDR3 is 15 amino acids long.

The chain carries TRBV4-1 and TRBJ1-2, with 8 nucleotides matching TRBD1. Germline CDR1 reads MGHRA; CDR2 reads YSYEKL. The CDR3 runs 15 residues. The V gene end was trimmed by 1 base and the J gene end by 4 bases; junction bases not matched to a gene: 5. Here the CDR3 reads CASSQVGQGAYGYTF. CDR3 nucleotides: TGCGCCAGCAGCCAAGTCGGACAGGGTGCCTATGGCTACACCTTC.

CDR3 sequence (DNA): TGCGCCAGCAGCAACAGTGAAGACAGGGGGGTCTGGGTGCAGTTCTTC. This sequence encodes CASSNSEDRGVWVQFF. This chain connects TRBV10-1 to TRBJ2-1; 9 nucleotides line up with TRBD1. The CDR3 is 16 residues long. Germline V gene data show CDR1 as WNHNN and CDR2 as SYGVQD (reference sequence). V gave up 6 bases and J gave up 12 bases; unmatched junction bases: 18.

This chain connects TRBV29-1 to TRBJ2-5; 9 positions match TRBD1. The J call may be incorrect, as the DNA end agrees better with TRBJ2-7. The CDR3 totals 14 residues. Germline CDR1 reads SQVTM; CDR2 reads ANQGSEA. This CDR3 is CSVWPGQGRYEQYF. CDR3 nucleotides: TGCAGCGTTTGGCCGGGACAGGGTCGTTACGAGCAGTACTTC.

CDR3 DNA: TGTGCCAGAAGCTTATGGACAGACTATAGCAATCAGCCCCAGCATTTT. Translated: CARSLWTDYSNQPQHF. The V call is TRBV5-3, the J call TRBJ1-5; a possible D gene is TRBD1 (6 bases). TRBV5-3 is given ORF status, its function remaining uncertain. Trimming removed 2 bases from V and 0 bases from J, with 12 bases in between. The CDR3 has 16 residues.

This rearrangement joins TRBV18 to TRBJ1-2; D is unresolved. The CDR3 consists of 13 residues. Trimming shortened V by 2 bases and J by 3 bases, and 7 bases separated the two germline ends. Per germline, CDR1 KGHSH and CDR2 LQKENI. The CDR3 is CASSPGSDYGYTF. CDR3 bases: TGTGCCAGCTCACCAGGCAGTGACTATGGCTACACCTTC.

The chain joins TRBV7-6 to TRBJ2-7, with 8 bases lining up with TRBD1. There are 16 residues in the CDR3. Per germline, CDR1 SGHVS and CDR2 FNYEAQ. V lost 1 base and J lost 1; bases outside the gene matches: 6. Written as DNA, the CDR3 is TGTGCCAGCAGCTTAGGGCCGGGACAGGCTTCCTACGAGCAGTACTTC. It translates to CASSLGPGQASYEQYF. Full variable domain (missing parts from reference TRBV7-6 and TRBJ2-7): GAGVSQSPRYKVTKRGQDVALRCDPISGHVSLYWYRQALGQGPEFLTYFNYEAQQDKSGLPNDRFSAERPEGSISTLTIQRTEQRDSAMYRCASSLGPGQASYEQYFGPGTRLTVT.

The gene calls are TRBV18 and TRBJ1-1; tentatively, D is TRBD1 (6 bases). Germline lookup yields CDR1 KGHSH and CDR2 LQKENI. The V end lost 0 bases, the J end lost 1 base, and 9 bases lay between the germline ends. The CDR3 has 15 residues. Here the CDR3 DNA reads TGTGCCAGCTCACCACCGGAAGGGGGGAACACTGAAGCTTTCTTT. It is translated as CASSPPEGGNTEAFF.

This clone was found a few times. The V gene is TRBV6-5, the J gene TRBJ2-7; 7 bases are shared with TRBD1. The CDR3 runs to 14 residues. V lost 3 bases, J lost 5 bases, and 7 bases stayed unmatched. Germline-derived CDR1 and CDR2 are MNHEY and SVGAGI. Written as DNA, the CDR3 is TGTGCCAGCAGTTATGGGGACAGAGTCCACGAGCAGTACTTC. Amino acids: CASSYGDRVHEQYF.

This clone has just one count. CDR3 residues: CASPPAGNTDTQYF. The CDR3 bases are TGTGCCAGCCCGCCAGCGGGGAACACAGATACGCAGTATTTT. J is TRBJ2-3 and V is TRBV5-4, with 7 bases that match TRBD2. V dropped 7 bases and J dropped 2; count of bases not matched to a gene: 7. CDR3 length: 14 residues. CDR1 is SGHNT, CDR2 YYREEE, per germline (reference sequence).

This clone has just a few counts. The chain uses TRBV6-1 and TRBJ1-4, with 9 bases that match TRBD1. Germline-derived CDR1 and CDR2 are MNHNS and SASEGT. V was clipped by 6 bases and J by 8 bases; unmatched bases: 10. The CDR3 runs 15 residues. In DNA form, the CDR3 reads TGTGCCAGCAGCAAACCCGGGACAGGGTGGGAAAAACTGTTTTTT. Residues: CASSKPGTGWEKLFF.

V is TRBV5-1 and J is TRBJ2-7, with a possible D match to TRBD1 (5 bases). V lost 7 bases, J lost 6 bases, and 17 bases lay in between. Germline CDR1 reads SGHRS; CDR2 reads YFSETQ. The CDR3 runs to 13 residues. In nucleotides, the CDR3 is TGCGCCAGCCATGGGGCAGGGTTTGGCGAGCAGTACTTC. It specifies CASHGAGFGEQYF.

A note on this clone: Other DNA sequences of this sample code for an identical CDR3. This chain uses TRBV27 with TRBJ1-5; 9 nucleotides match TRBD1. The germline V gene encodes CDR1 MNHEY and CDR2 SMNVEV (reference sequence). Germline trimming cut 6 bases from V and 5 bases from J; bases unmatched to any gene: 2. This CDR3 has 13 amino acids. The DNA for the CDR3 is TGTGCCAGCAGGGGGGACAGGGATCAGCCCCAGCATTTT. Amino acid sequence: CASRGDRDQPQHF.

CDR3 sequence (DNA): TGTGCCAGTAGTACCGGGACAATGAACACTGAAGCTTTCTTT. Translating gives CASSTGTMNTEAFF. The chain combines TRBV19 with TRBJ1-1; perhaps TRBD1 as D (6 bases). Germline CDR1 is LNHDA and CDR2 is SQIVND (reference sequence). Trimming took off 4 bases at V and 0 bases at J, with 9 bases between the two ends. The CDR3 extends over 14 amino acids. The full variable domain, with the rest looked up from reference TRBV19 and TRBJ1-1, is DGGITQSPKYLFRKEGQNVTLSCEQNLNHDAMYWYRQDPGQGLRLIYYSQIVNDFQKGDIAEGYSVSREKKESFPLTVTSAQKNPTAFYLCASSTGTMNTEAFFGQGTRLTVV.

This sequence joins TRBV4-1 and TRBJ1-3; a possible D gene is TRBD1 (6 bases). CDR3 size: 16 residues. The germline CDR1 and CDR2 sequences are MGHRA and YSYEKL. V dropped 0 bases and J dropped 3 bases, with 12 bases sitting between them. The CDR3 nucleotides read TGCGCCAGCAGCCAAGATCCAGGGGCCGGTGGAAACACCATATATTTT. Protein sequence: CASSQDPGAGGNTIYF.

As to this clone: One end of the junction varies from germline; a read error may be responsible. Other DNA sequences in the sample encode the same CDR3. The V and J genes are TRBV7-9 and TRBJ1-1; a weak D match, TRBD1 (5 bases). The CDR3 consists of 13 residues. Germline CDR1 and CDR2: SEHNR and FQNEAQ (reference sequence). CDR3 region: CASSWEGNTEAFF. The CDR3 nucleotides read TGTGCCAGCAGCTGGGAGGGGAACACTGAAGCTTTCTTC.

The chain links TRBV10-2 to TRBJ1-6, with TRBD1 matching over 7 bases. The CDR3 length is 13 residues. The germline CDR1 and CDR2 sequences are WSHSY and SAAADI. Unmatched junction bases numbered 2, after V lost 4 bases and J lost 8 bases. CDR3 loop: CASSGQGDSPLHF. CDR3 DNA: TGCGCCAGCAGTGGACAGGGAGATTCACCCCTCCACTTT.

The genes are TRBV7-3 and TRBJ1-2; 7 bases fit TRBD1. CDR1 SGHTA and CDR2 FQGTGA come from the germline V gene. V lost 6 bases to trimming and J lost 8 bases; unmatched junction nucleotides: 12. The CDR3 totals 14 residues. The CDR3 coding sequence is TGTGCCAGCAGTCGAGAACCGACAGGGTCCGGCTACACCTTC. Residues: CASSREPTGSGYTF.